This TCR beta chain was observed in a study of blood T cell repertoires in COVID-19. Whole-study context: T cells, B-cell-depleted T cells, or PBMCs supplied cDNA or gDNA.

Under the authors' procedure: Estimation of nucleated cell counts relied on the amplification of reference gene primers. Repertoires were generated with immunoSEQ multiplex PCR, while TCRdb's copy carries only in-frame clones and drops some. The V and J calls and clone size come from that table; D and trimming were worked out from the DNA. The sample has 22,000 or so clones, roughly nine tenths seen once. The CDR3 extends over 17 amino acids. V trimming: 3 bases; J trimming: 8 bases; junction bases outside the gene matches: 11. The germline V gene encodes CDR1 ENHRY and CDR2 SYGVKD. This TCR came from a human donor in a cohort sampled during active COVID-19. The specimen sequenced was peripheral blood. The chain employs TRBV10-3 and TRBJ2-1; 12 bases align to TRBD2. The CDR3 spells CAISERLAGEGEDEQFF. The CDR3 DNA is TGTGCCATCAGTGAAAGACTAGCGGGAGAAGGAGAGGATGAGCAGTTCTTC.